This T cell receptor beta chain is from a study of blood T cells in healthy people across ages. Study-wide points: The recorded TCR beta diversity per million T cells decreased in a roughly linear manner with age.

Remarks on this clonotype: Its antigen remains unknown.

This CDR3 is built from 13 residues. V shed 2 bases and J shed 2 bases, with 6 bases lying between them. Germline V gene sequence: CDR1 ENHRY, CDR2 SYGVKD. The study recruited healthy Caucasian donors from Russia who were aged about 6 to 90. Each sample yielded at least 5 micrograms of PBMC total RNA. The use of a sample-barcoded 5' primer and a J-beta primer mix characterized a second PCR of roughly 6 to 11 cycles. At least 2.5 million CDR3-containing paired-end reads were obtained per sample. TCRdb re-derived calls from the 5' RACE reads in MiXCR, one entry per CDR3 protein. The table shows nearly 800,000 distinct CDR3 sequences, with around 50% occurring only once.

This clonotype was obtained from a man aged 35-49 years in good health. The chain recombines TRBV10-3 with TRBJ1-2, with D hard to call. The specimen was blood. In nucleotides, the CDR3 is TGTGCCATCAGTGAGGCGGGGAACTATGGCTACACCTTC. Its translation: CAISEAGNYGYTF.